The sample holds a few counts of the clone carrying this T cell receptor (beta chain). Germline CDR1 WSHSY, CDR2 SAAADI. Trimming took 8 bases from V and 2 from J; bases not matched to a gene: 5. CDR3 length: 14 amino acids. This specimen belongs to a study of blood T cell repertoires in COVID-19. Study as a whole: Both acute and convalescent COVID-19 samples were obtained from the United States, Italy and Spain. From T cells, B-cell-depleted T cells, or PBMCs came the material, which was cDNA or gDNA.

Methods used by the authors: Using reference gene primer amplification, nucleated cell counts were estimated. Sequencing was performed with immunoSEQ multiplex PCR; in TCRdb, only in-frame clones are kept and a portion is missing. The V and J calls and clone size are taken from that table; D and trimming were inferred from the DNA. This table holds roughly 300,000 clones, 85% found once. This clonotype was sampled from a human donor in a cohort sampled during active COVID-19. The rearrangement joins TRBV10-2 to TRBJ2-2; 7 bases fit TRBD1. What was sequenced was peripheral blood. CDR3 sequence reads: CASEGQTNTGELFF. The CDR3 DNA sequence: TGCGCCAGCGAGGGACAGACAAACACCGGGGAGCTGTTTTTT.